This TCR beta chain stems from a study of blood T cells in healthy people across ages. The V and J ends lost 6 bases and 1 base respectively, with 10 bases between them. The germline V gene has CDR1 SQVTM and CDR2 ANQGSEA. The CDR3 consists of 13 residues. This clonotype was detected only a few times. Its antigen remains unidentified. Primers used in a second PCR of about 7 to 12 cycles were a sample-barcoded 5' primer and a J-beta primer mix. Each CDR3 protein is one row after TCRdb ran MiXCR on the 5' RACE reads. This sample has roughly 1 million distinct CDR3 sequences, with 20% to 25% found just once. General observations from the study: A roughly linear fall in TCR beta diversity per million T cells was seen with increasing age.

These sequences were also reported in another study, on T cells of mothers and their children. That report adds: The study recruited a few healthy Caucasian mothers and their six children as donors. Slightly higher, non-significant overlap characterized related mother-child pairs relative to unrelated pairs.

The TCR originated in a girl aged 2-10 years in good health. The rearrangement links TRBV29-1 to TRBJ2-1, with a tentative D call TRBD1 (6 bases). The sample comprised blood. The CDR3 loop is CSVKTGSYNEQFF. The CDR3 coding sequence is TGCAGCGTAAAGACAGGTTCCTACAATGAGCAGTTCTTC.